The present T cell receptor beta chain was sequenced within a study of cytomegalovirus exposure and HLA in healthy donors. Study as a whole: Findings of an earlier analysis included 117 million unique TCR beta sequences from roughly 200 million T cells. Whole-study results and caveats: Most subjects' HLA-A and HLA-B alleles were reportedly predicted from TCR beta sequences.

A note on this clone: Its antigen is not known.

The PCR made use of 60 Vbeta and 13 Jbeta primers. Sequencing was performed with immunoSEQ multiplex PCR; in TCRdb, only in-frame clones are kept and a portion is missing. The table shows over 250,000 clones, with roughly 88% occurring only once. Per germline, CDR1 SGHRS and CDR2 YFSETQ. The CDR3 runs to 15 residues. V lost 0 bases, J lost 4 bases, and 4 bases stayed unmatched. The sequencing input was PBMCs. This sequence joins TRBV5-1 and TRBJ2-7; TRBD1 aligns across 10 bases. The source of this sequence is a man aged 40-49 years in good health and CMV-seropositive. CDR3 DNA sequence: TGCGCCAGCAGCTTGGGGACAGGGGGTGAGTACGAGCAGTACTTC. Its protein is CASSLGTGGEYEQYF.